A selection of T cell receptor beta chains follows, all from one sample in a study of response to subunit inactivated influenza vaccine. From the RT-PCR reads, TCRdb called clonotypes with MiXCR, one entry per CDR3 protein. The sample gives some 550,000 distinct CDR3 sequences, less than 25% of which show up once; 2.5% to 3% is in the top ten. These sequences were also reported in another study, on T cells expressing NK-cell markers.

The material was CD4+ T cells sorted from PBMCs, obtained about 12 days after vaccination. The receptors derive from a man in his fifties or sixties who received an inactivated influenza vaccine. Both conserved end residues are part of each CDR3. The D gene is left open where the match is weak. Not all rows give a size; the values are once, few, many and, for expanded clones, a class.

TRBD2,TRBJ2-7,TRBV28,-,13,TGTGCCAGCAGTTCGGGGGCGGGGGGCGAGCAGTACTTC,CASSSGAGGEQYF
TRBD1,TRBJ1-5,TRBV19,-,14,TGTGCCAGTAGCCCCACAGGGGATCTCCAGCCCCAGCATTTT,CASSPTGDLQPQHF
-,TRBJ2-1,TRBV5-1,-,11,TGCGCCAGCAGCAAGGACAATGAGCAGTTCTTC,CASSKDNEQFF
-,TRBJ2-6,TRBV11-1,-,18,TGTGCCAGCAGCTACAGTGGCCGGGGTTCTTCTGGGGCCAACGTCCTGACTTTC,CASSYSGRGSSGANVLTF
-,TRBJ2-6,TRBV10-3,few,16,TGTGCCACCGGGACATTCGATACCTCTGGGGCCAACGTCCTGACTTTC,CATGTFDTSGANVLTF
-,TRBJ2-7,TRBV6-5,-,14,TGTGCCAGCAGTTACTCTGGCAGGGGCTACGAGCAGTACTTC,CASSYSGRGYEQYF
TRBD1,TRBJ1-5,TRBV12-3/TRBV12-4,-,13,TGTGCCAGCACCCAGGGGGCTGCTCAGCCCCAGCATTTT,CASTQGAAQPQHF
-,TRBJ1-4,TRBV28,many,15,TGTGCCAGCAGTCACGGACGGAATCCTAATGAAAAACTGTTTTTT,CASSHGRNPNEKLFF
-,TRBJ1-4,TRBV4-3,few,16,TGCGCCAGCAGCCGGGGGAAGTGGGGGCAAAATGAAAAACTGTTTTTT,CASSRGKWGQNEKLFF
TRBD2,TRBJ2-1,TRBV25-1,-,15,TGTGCCAGCAGTGATCGGCGGGGGGCGTTGGATGAGCAGTTCTTC,CASSDRRGALDEQFF
TRBD1,TRBJ2-7,TRBV3-1,-,14,TGTGCCAGCAGCTCTAGGGACAGGGGTAGCGAGCAGTACTTC,CASSSRDRGSEQYF
TRBD1,TRBJ2-4,TRBV5-6,many,17,TGTGCCAGCAGCCTACAGGGGGGCCGGGGGGCCAAAAACATTCAGTACTTC,CASSLQGGRGAKNIQYF
TRBD1,TRBJ2-5,TRBV10-3,few,14,TGTGCCATCAGCGTAGGGGGCCCCGCGGAGACCCAGTACTTC,CAISVGGPAETQYF
-,TRBJ1-5,TRBV7-9,-,16,TGTGCCAGCAGCTTAGGGACGTTGGCCGGAGGTCAGCCCCAGCATTTT,CASSLGTLAGGQPQHF
-,TRBJ2-7,TRBV5-1,few,15,TGCGCCAGCAGCTTGGAGTCCGTGAGGGTCTACGAGCAGTACTTC,CASSLESVRVYEQYF
-,TRBJ1-5,TRBV20-1,-,13,TGCAGTGCAGCTTGGAGGGGGAATCAGCCCCAGCATTTT,CSAAWRGNQPQHF
TRBD2,TRBJ2-1,TRBV7-9,many,13,TGTGCCAGCAGCGGGACTACTAGAAATGAGCAGTTCTTC,CASSGTTRNEQFF
-,TRBJ2-7,TRBV29-1,-,15,TGCAGCGTTGCCCAAACTAGCAGGGAAGCCTACGAGCAGTACTTC,CSVAQTSREAYEQYF
TRBD2,TRBJ2-7,TRBV4-3,few,13,TGCGCCAGCAGCCAAGATCGGACTAGACAGCAGTACTTC,CASSQDRTRQQYF
TRBD1,TRBJ1-1,TRBV12-3/TRBV12-4,-,12,TGTGCCAGCAGGGGCCCGACAGGGGGTATTGTCTTT,CASRGPTGGIVF
TRBD1,TRBJ2-2,TRBV14,few,18,TGTGCCAGCAGCCCGTTCAAGATGGGACAGGGTAGCACCGGGGAGCTGTTTTTT,CASSPFKMGQGSTGELFF
-,TRBJ2-7,TRBV6-5,-,15,TGTGCCAGCAGTTACGACAGTAGGAGCTCCTACGAGCAGTACTTC,CASSYDSRSSYEQYF
TRBD1,TRBJ2-1,TRBV28,-,17,TGTGCCAGCAGTTTTACATCCGGGACAGGGGTACGCAATGAGCAGTTCTTC,CASSFTSGTGVRNEQFF